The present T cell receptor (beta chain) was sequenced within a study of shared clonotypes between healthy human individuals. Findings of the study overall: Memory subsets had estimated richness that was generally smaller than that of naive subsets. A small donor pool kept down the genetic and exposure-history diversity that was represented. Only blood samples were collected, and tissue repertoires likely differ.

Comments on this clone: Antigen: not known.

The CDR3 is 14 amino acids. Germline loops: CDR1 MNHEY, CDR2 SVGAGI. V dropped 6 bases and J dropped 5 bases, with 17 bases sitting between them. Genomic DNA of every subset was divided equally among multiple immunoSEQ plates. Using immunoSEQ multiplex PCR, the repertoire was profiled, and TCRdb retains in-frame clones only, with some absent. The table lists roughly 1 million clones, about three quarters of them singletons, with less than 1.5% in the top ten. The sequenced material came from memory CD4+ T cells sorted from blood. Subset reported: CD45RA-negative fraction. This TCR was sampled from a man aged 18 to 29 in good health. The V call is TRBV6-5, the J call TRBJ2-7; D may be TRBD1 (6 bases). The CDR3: CASRQRQEGDEQYF. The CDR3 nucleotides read TGTGCCAGCAGACAGAGACAGGAAGGGGACGAGCAGTACTTC.